The present T cell receptor (beta chain) was sequenced within a study of PD-L1 blockade in urothelial cancer (dated 2017 in TCRdb). With respect to the entire study: Therapy was started in the mid-2010s for all patients, and atezolizumab 1,200 mg was administered intravenously every 3 weeks. About 90% of the roughly 29 patients were males with bladder-origin urothelial cancer, and about two thirds of the roughly 30 reported a prior smoking history. Patients had an ECOG performance status of 0 or 1 and had received between 0 and 3 prior chemotherapy regimens. Blood samples were analyzed at two time points: 3 weeks after treatment start (second dose) and 6 weeks after treatment start. Blood samples gave median yields of approximately 130,000 T cells and 65,000 to 85,000 unique TCRs, along with a median clonality of about 0.084. Somatic, immune and clinical correlates of response to PD-L1 blockade with atezolizumab in urothelial cancer were the focus of an exploratory multi-omic analysis. TCR sequencing covered pretreatment tumor samples and matched, serially collected peripheral blood taken before and after atezolizumab treatment. Durable clinical benefit was defined as progression-free survival longer than 6 months, and TCR features were also tested against progression-free and overall survival. In the same patients, whole exome sequencing and RNA sequencing of pretreatment tumors were performed in addition to TCR sequencing. Durable clinical benefit was achieved by nine patients but not by the remaining 20. Twenty-nine patients had pretreatment blood TCR-seq, some 25 had at least one posttreatment blood collection, and some 25 had tumor TCR-seq. The full study reports these points: Improved progression-free and overall survival was associated with having pretreatment peripheral blood TCR clonality below the median. Because of the small sample size (n ≈ 29) and the many exploratory analyses performed, the results are intended to be regarded as hypothesis-generating. At 3 weeks after the start of treatment, tumor-associated TCR clones in peripheral blood had expanded more in patients with durable benefit (n ≈ 22, p = 0.022).

This specimen's time point label, per the study, means: pretreatment peripheral blood. The cohort comprised nearly 30 patients with locally advanced or metastatic urothelial carcinoma treated at Memorial Sloan Kettering on a trial protocol. Peripheral blood mononuclear cells were collected pretreatment and during treatment, at between 1 and 8 total time points per patient. The Qiagen DNeasy Blood extraction kit was used to purify genomic DNA from total PBMCs and from tumor samples. PBMCs were collected pretreatment and during treatment, and were isolated and stored as previously described. Synthetic TCR analog templates were spiked into each PCR to estimate absolute template abundance from read counts. The immunoSEQ assay used bias-controlled V and J gene primers to amplify TCRbeta CDR3 regions from genomic DNA. Rearranged TCRbeta segments were sequenced at approximately 20X coverage. In the authors' own workflow: Clustering was used to correct sequencing errors, and CDR3s were annotated against IMGT to assign V, D and J genes. Out-of-frame and stop-codon sequences were excluded, and only productive TCRbeta rearrangements were used in downstream analyses. Clonality was computed as one minus Shannon entropy normalized by the log of the number of unique productive sequences. Fisher's exact test with Benjamini-Hochberg correction, at a threshold of adjusted p below 0.01, was used to find clones that differed between time points or between blood and tumor. The clones in this table, taken by TCRdb from immuneACCESS, are in-frame only. Not every clone is retained; where verified, under half of the shortfall comes from an unresolved V gene, and the cause of the rest is unknown. The V and J calls and clone size come from that table; D and trimming were worked out from the DNA. This sample lists about 130,000 clones; 65% to 85% were detected once. The ten largest clones capture 2.5% to 4% of the sample.

Comments on this clone: Its antigen specificity is not known. The input lacks base qualities; no much larger clone sits a single base away.

The germline V gene (reference sequence) sets CDR1 to SEHNR and CDR2 to FQNEAQ. At the junction V is shortened by 5 bases and J by 9 bases, with 14 bases in between. The CDR3 runs 14 residues from the cysteine to the phenylalanine. Only CDR3 DNA is held: 42 bases, read in frame from base 1. The source was PBMCs, collected around atezolizumab (anti-PD-L1) treatment. The receptor comes from a man aged 45-60 years with urothelial cancer. Recombination linked TRBV7-9 to TRBJ1-6, with TRBD1 perhaps the D gene, on 5 matching bases. The CDR3 here reads CASSLPGGPSPLHF. The nucleotide sequence is given as TGTGCCAGCAGCCTCCCCGGGGGACCTTCACCCCTCCACTTT.